The entry below describes one TCR beta chain. This entry comes from a study of OX40 agonist ivuxolimab in advanced cancers. Sequencing used immunoSEQ multiplex PCR; TCRdb keeps in-frame clones, though not all of them. The sample carries roughly 38,000 clones, 70% to 80% recorded once. V gave up 5 bases and J gave up 3 bases, with 8 bases separating them. This CDR3 comprises 12 residues. Per germline, CDR1 LNHDA and CDR2 SQIVND (reference sequence). The clonotype originates from an adult with an advanced solid tumor such as melanoma, head and neck, liver or kidney cancer. This material consisted of CD4+ or CD8+ T cells sorted from blood, taken in a trial of the OX40 agonist ivuxolimab. This chain uses TRBV19 with TRBJ2-7, with D perhaps TRBD2 (5 bases). The CDR3 nucleotides are TGTGCCAGTAGTGACCGGGGCTACGAGCAGTACTTC. This codes for CASSDRGYEQYF.